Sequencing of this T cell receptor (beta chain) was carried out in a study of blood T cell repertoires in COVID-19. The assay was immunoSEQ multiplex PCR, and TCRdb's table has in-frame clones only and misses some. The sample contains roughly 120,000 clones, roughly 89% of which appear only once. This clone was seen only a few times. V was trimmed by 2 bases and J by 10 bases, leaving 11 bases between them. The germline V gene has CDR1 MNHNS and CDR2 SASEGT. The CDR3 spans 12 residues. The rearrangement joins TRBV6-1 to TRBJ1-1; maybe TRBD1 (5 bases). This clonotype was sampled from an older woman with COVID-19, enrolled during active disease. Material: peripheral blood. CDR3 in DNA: TGTGCCAGCAGTGAAAAGGCAGGGCGAGCTTTCTTT. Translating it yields CASSEKAGRAFF.